These 18 T cell receptor beta chains originate from one sample sequenced in a study of cytomegalovirus exposure and HLA in healthy donors. Amplification used 60 Vbeta primers and 13 Jbeta primers. Only in-frame clones appear in the TCRdb table, and some are missing; sequencing was by immunoSEQ multiplex PCR. Its listing shows around 160,000 clones. The sample comprised PBMCs. Receptor source: a woman in her forties or fifties in good health and CMV-seronegative.

This chain connects TRBV9 to TRBJ2-1; 10 bases are shared with TRBD2. The CDR3 extends over 15 amino acids. The trim removed 0 bases at V and 3 bases at J, leaving 0 bases unmatched. CDR1 is SGDLS, CDR2 YYNGEE, per germline. The CDR3 protein is CASSVGTSGYNEQFF. As DNA, the CDR3 is TGTGCCAGCAGCGTAGGGACTAGCGGCTACAATGAGCAGTTCTTC.

This chain links TRBV5-1 with TRBJ1-4; TRBD1 agrees at 8 bases. Germline assignment: CDR1 SGHRS and CDR2 YFSETQ. V trimming: 4 bases; J trimming: 3 bases; junction bases outside the gene matches: 5. This CDR3 spans 15 amino acids. This CDR3 is CASSRGQGPNEKLFF. The CDR3 bases are TGCGCCAGCAGCCGTGGACAGGGCCCTAATGAAAAACTGTTTTTT.

The genes are TRBV27 and TRBJ2-3, with 8 bases aligning to TRBD1. This CDR3 is 14 amino acids long. V shed 6 bases, J shed 1 base, and the junction held 3 bases outside the gene matches. Germline-derived CDR1 and CDR2 are MNHEY and SMNVEV (reference sequence). CDR3 amino acids: CASRSTGGTDTQYF. The CDR3 nucleotides are TGTGCCAGCAGGTCGACAGGGGGCACAGATACGCAGTATTTT.

The gene calls are TRBV9 and TRBJ1-5; 9 bases map to TRBD1. Germline V CDR1 and CDR2: SGDLS, YYNGEE. This CDR3 comprises 14 residues. J lost 2 bases, V lost 5 bases, and 2 bases had no gene match. CDR3 loop: CASSRDRGNQPQHF. CDR3 nucleotide sequence: TGTGCCAGCAGTCGGGACAGGGGCAATCAGCCCCAGCATTTT.

This chain uses TRBV2 with TRBJ1-2, with no clear D. The CDR3 runs 11 residues. Germline values: CDR1 SNHLY, CDR2 FYNNEI. V lost 6 bases and J 10 bases, leaving 12 bases between the germline ends. DNA of the CDR3: TGTGCCAGCAGGTGGGCCTTCGCCTACACCTTC. It specifies CASRWAFAYTF.

This chain links TRBV5-1 with TRBJ1-3; 8 nucleotides align to TRBD1. The V gene's germline CDR1 is SGHRS and CDR2 YFSETQ. The CDR3 is 15 amino acids. The V and J ends lost 5 bases and 5 bases, in that order; junction bases with no gene match: 9. The chain's CDR3 is CASRRGQGARNTIYF. In DNA, the CDR3 is TGCGCCAGCAGACGGGGGCAGGGGGCGAGAAACACCATATATTTT. Full variable domain (missing parts from reference TRBV5-1 and TRBJ1-3): KAGVTQTPRYLIKTRGQQVTLSCSPISGHRSVSWYQQTPGQGLQFLFEYFSETQRNKGNFPGRFSGRQFSNSRSEMNVSTLELGDSALYLCASRRGQGARNTIYFGEGSWLTVV.

The rearrangement links TRBV10-3 to TRBJ1-6; D not certain. CDR3 length: 17 amino acids. Trimming left V 1 base short and J 4 bases short, with 14 bases between. Germline V CDR1 and CDR2: ENHRY, SYGVKD. The CDR3 nucleotides read TGTGCCATCAGTGAGTTCAGTTCCTCTCAATATAATTCACCCCTCCACTTT. Protein product: CAISEFSSSQYNSPLHF.

The chain employs TRBV2 and TRBJ1-5; the D gene is possibly TRBD1 (6 bases). Trimming cost V 2 bases and J 3 bases, with 8 bases left between them. The CDR3 is 14 residues long. Germline V gene data show CDR1 as SNHLY and CDR2 as FYNNEI. CDR3 loop: CASSEQGNNQPQHF. The DNA for the CDR3 is TGTGCCAGCAGTGAACAGGGGAACAATCAGCCCCAGCATTTT.

The chain recombines TRBV28 with TRBJ1-1; a possible D gene is TRBD1 (5 bases). The germline CDR1 and CDR2 sequences are MDHEN and SYDVKM. Between the trimmed V and J ends, which lost 2 bases and 1 base, there was a span of 11 bases. The CDR3 sequence is 15 residues long. CDR3: CASSLVGHPNTEAFF. Here the CDR3 DNA reads TGTGCCAGCAGTTTAGTCGGACACCCGAACACTGAAGCTTTCTTT.

The genes are TRBV30 and TRBJ2-6; perhaps TRBD1 as D (6 bases). CDR3 length: 14 amino acids. Trimming stripped 5 bases from V and 2 bases from J, with 10 bases between. Per germline, CDR1 GTSNPN and CDR2 SVGIG (reference sequence). CDR3: CAWEDSPGANVLTF. The CDR3 DNA sequence: TGTGCCTGGGAGGACAGCCCTGGGGCCAACGTCCTGACTTTC.

J is TRBJ2-7 and V is TRBV4-1, with TRBD1 matching 7 bases. There are 13 residues in the CDR3. The V gene end was trimmed by 2 bases and the J gene end by 4 bases; junction bases not matched to a gene: 2. Germline V lookup: CDR1 MGHRA, CDR2 YSYEKL. The DNA for the CDR3 is TGCGCCAGCAGCCAAAGACAGGGTTACGAGCAGTACTTC. It is translated as CASSQRQGYEQYF.

V gene TRBV18 combines with J gene TRBJ2-7; 7 positions match TRBD2. Germline-derived CDR1 and CDR2 are KGHSH and LQKENI. There are 14 residues in the CDR3. V lost 1 base to trimming and J lost 6 bases; unmatched junction nucleotides: 6. As DNA, the CDR3 is TGTGCCAGCTCACCACGGGAGGGGCGGAGCGAGCAGTACTTC. Protein: CASSPREGRSEQYF.

The chain is built from TRBV28 and TRBJ2-3; 9 bases line up with TRBD2. J was trimmed by 0 bases and V by 3 bases; bases with no gene match: 10. The germline gives CDR1 MDHEN, CDR2 SYDVKM. This CDR3 has 18 amino acids. Here the CDR3 reads CASSFVAGGASSTDTQYF. CDR3 coding DNA: TGTGCCAGCAGTTTTGTGGCGGGAGGGGCGTCTAGCACAGATACGCAGTATTTT.

The chain uses TRBV5-1 and TRBJ1-1; 9 bases match TRBD1. The germline V gene has CDR1 SGHRS and CDR2 YFSETQ. The trim removed 4 bases at V and 4 bases at J, leaving 8 bases unmatched. CDR3 length: 15 amino acids. The CDR3 coding sequence is TGCGCCAGCAGCATCCCCGGGACAGGGACCACTGAAGCTTTCTTT. The encoded protein is CASSIPGTGTTEAFF.

The V call is TRBV19, the J call TRBJ2-2; no firm D call. The CDR3 contains 19 residues. V was clipped by 0 bases and J by 5 bases, with 22 bases between them. Germline values: CDR1 LNHDA, CDR2 SQIVND (reference sequence). As DNA, the CDR3 is TGTGCCAGTAGTATAGATCCTGGGCAGGCCCACCTTTATACCGGGGAGCTGTTTTTT. This translates into CASSIDPGQAHLYTGELFF.

V and J are TRBV28 and TRBJ2-7; TRBD1 matches 10 bases. The CDR3 sequence is 16 residues long. Germline V lookup: CDR1 MDHEN, CDR2 SYDVKM. With V trimmed by 2 bases and J by 2 bases, 6 bases remained unmatched. CDR3 nucleotides: TGTGCCAGCAGTTTAGGGGGGGGACAGGGGACCTACGAGCAGTACTTC. Protein sequence: CASSLGGGQGTYEQYF.

The V call is TRBV7-2, the J call TRBJ2-7, with 11 bases aligning to TRBD1. The V segment lost 8 bases and the J segment 6 bases; nucleotides outside the gene matches: 3. Germline-derived CDR1 and CDR2 are SGHTA and FQGNSA. CDR3 length: 12 residues. CDR3 DNA: TGTGCCAGCGGACAGGGGGCTGGCGAGCAGTACTTC. It translates to CASGQGAGEQYF.

This sequence joins TRBV5-1 and TRBJ1-1, with D maybe TRBD1 (5 bases). The CDR3 is 13 residues long. Trimming took off 2 bases at V and 6 bases at J, with 11 bases between the two ends. Germline values: CDR1 SGHRS, CDR2 YFSETQ. DNA for the CDR3: TGCGCCAGCAGCTTAGCAGGGTTCGCTGAAGCTTTCTTT. Amino acid sequence: CASSLAGFAEAFF.